This T cell receptor (beta chain) was sequenced during a study of T cells in Graves' hyperthyroidism and ophthalmopathy. Broader study findings: Expanded thyroid clonotypes (above 0.001) were mostly also found in blood.

The CDR3 is made up of 17 amino acids. V was pared by 0 bases and J by 2 bases, with 4 bases of the junction left unmatched. Germline V gene sequence: CDR1 SGHNT, CDR2 YENEEA. This clonotype was seen many times. Its antigen is unknown. Amplified TCR beta CDR3 regions came from RNA transcripts. HTBI primers were employed in a first-round RT-PCR of the TCR CDR3. In TCRdb, the multiplex PCR reads were re-called with MiXCR into one record per CDR3 protein. The sample holds nearly 600,000 distinct CDR3 sequences, 11% to 15% seen once. Input material: blood. The TCR was taken from a woman between 18 and 29 years old with Graves' ophthalmopathy. The chain couples TRBV11-3 to TRBJ2-3; 11 bases agree with TRBD2. Written as DNA, the CDR3 is TGTGCCAGCAGCTTAGATCCGACTAGCGGGATCACAGATACGCAGTATTTT. Its translation: CASSLDPTSGITDTQYF.